The 28 T cell receptor beta chains listed next were all sequenced from one sample in a study of T cell responses to AZD1222 COVID-19 vaccine. Profiled with immunoSEQ multiplex PCR; TCRdb holds only in-frame clones, not every one. This sample has around 150,000 clones, with 90% to 95% found just once. Material: peripheral blood, obtained 28 days after the second AZD1222 dose. All receptors come from an adult who received the AZD1222 COVID-19 vaccine.

The V and J genes are TRBV20-1 and TRBJ1-2; TRBD1 might be the D (6 bases). V gave up 3 bases and J gave up 3 bases, with 11 bases separating them. The CDR3 has 13 residues. Per the germline V gene, CDR1 is DFQATT and CDR2 is SNEGSKA (reference sequence). The CDR3 DNA is TGCAGTGCTAGTCACAGGGACTACTATGGCTACACCTTC. Encoded protein: CSASHRDYYGYTF.

The chain joins TRBV19 to TRBJ2-5; either TRBD1 or TRBD2 may supply D (7 bases each). Trimming removed 4 bases at V and 4 bases at J, with 19 bases between. Germline V gives CDR1 LNHDA, CDR2 SQIVND (reference sequence). This CDR3 spans 16 amino acids. In DNA, the CDR3 is TGTGCCAGTAGTACCCGAGGGCAGGGGGGGGGAGAGACCCAGTACTTC. It translates to CASSTRGQGGGETQYF.

This clone was found a few times. This chain uses TRBV6-6 with TRBJ2-1; TRBD2 aligns across 11 bases. The germline CDR1 and CDR2 sequences are MNHNY and SVGAGI (reference sequence). The CDR3 is 15 amino acids. V was clipped by 5 bases and J by 4 bases; unmatched bases: 4. The CDR3 nucleotides are TGTGCCAGCAGTCTAACTAGCGGGAGTTACAATGAGCAGTTCTTC. Its translation is CASSLTSGSYNEQFF.

The V call is TRBV10-3, the J call TRBJ2-3, with D perhaps matching TRBD2 (6 bases). Trimming pared 8 bases from V and 3 bases from J, leaving 24 bases between. The V gene's germline CDR1 is ENHRY and CDR2 SYGVKD. This CDR3 has 17 residues. DNA of the CDR3: TGTGCCATCCGAGGAGGGGAATTTGGTGTCGGAACAGATACGCAGTATTTT. It codes for CAIRGGEFGVGTDTQYF.

This chain links TRBV18 with TRBJ2-2, with 15 nucleotides matching TRBD2. Germline assignment: CDR1 KGHSH and CDR2 LQKENI. The CDR3 covers 17 residues. The J segment lost 7 bases and the V segment lost 6 bases, leaving 9 bases of the junction unmatched. CDR3 loop: CASSRSGLAGGNGELFF. In nucleotides, the CDR3 is TGTGCCAGCTCTCGCTCCGGACTAGCGGGAGGGAACGGGGAGCTGTTTTTT.

This clone was seen a single time. The chain recombines TRBV24-1 with TRBJ2-3, with D uncertain. The V end lost 5 bases, the J end lost 1 base, and 12 bases lay between the germline ends. The CDR3 is 15 amino acids. Germline V gene lookup returns CDR1 KGHDR and CDR2 SFDVKD. The CDR3 bases are TGTGCCACCAGTGGGGGTCACCGGGGCACAGATACGCAGTATTTT. It is translated as CATSGGHRGTDTQYF.

The chain links TRBV18 to TRBJ2-2; TRBD1 agrees at 8 bases. V trimming: 2 bases; J trimming: 6 bases; junction bases outside the gene matches: 8. The germline CDR1 and CDR2 sequences are KGHSH and LQKENI. The CDR3 is made up of 16 amino acids. DNA for the CDR3: TGTGCCAGCTCACCAATTACAGGGGGAACGGCCGGGGAGCTGTTTTTT. Its translation: CASSPITGGTAGELFF.

V usage is TRBV7-8 and J usage is TRBJ2-7; D is ambiguous. V lost 1 base to trimming and J lost 2 bases, with 6 bases between them. The CDR3 has 13 amino acids. CDR1 is SGHVS, CDR2 FQNEAQ, per germline. The DNA for the CDR3 is TGTGCCAGCAGCTTAGAGGAACCCTACGAGCAGTACTTC. This sequence encodes CASSLEEPYEQYF.

V is TRBV3-1 (or the pseudogene TRBV3-2) and J is TRBJ1-3; no firm D call. This CDR3 contains 16 residues. The V gene's germline CDR1 is LGHDT and CDR2 YNNKEL (reference sequence). Between the trimmed V and J ends, which lost 0 bases and 2 bases, there was a span of 11 bases. This CDR3 reads CASSQEWQFTGNTIYF. CDR3 coding DNA: TGTGCCAGCAGCCAAGAATGGCAGTTTACTGGAAACACCATATATTTT.

The chain carries TRBV10-2 and TRBJ2-3; the D gene is possibly TRBD1 (5 bases). Trimming took 4 bases from V and 2 from J, leaving 10 bases between them. CDR3 length: 14 residues. Per germline, CDR1 WSHSY and CDR2 SAAADI. As DNA, the CDR3 is TGCGCCAGCAGTGCCATACAGGTCACAGATACGCAGTATTTT. Translated, it gives CASSAIQVTDTQYF.

The chain employs TRBV4-1 and TRBJ1-1; 8 nucleotides agree with TRBD1. Germline CDR1 and CDR2: MGHRA and YSYEKL. V shed 3 bases and J 1 base; nucleotides not matched to a gene: 4. The CDR3 sequence is 15 residues long. DNA of the CDR3: TGCGCCAGCAGCCATGCCGGGACAGGGAACACTGAAGCTTTCTTT. It encodes CASSHAGTGNTEAFF.

The V and J genes are TRBV6-1 and TRBJ2-1; TRBD2 matches at 9 bases. The ends lost 1 base at V and 4 bases at J; junction bases unmatched: 11. The CDR3 runs 18 residues. Germline V gives CDR1 MNHNS, CDR2 SASEGT. The DNA of the CDR3 is TGTGCCAGCAGTGAAGAGCCCCCCCCTAGCGGGAATTACAATGAGCAGTTCTTC. This codes for CASSEEPPPSGNYNEQFF.

The V and J genes are TRBV15 and TRBJ2-7, with 16 bases aligning to TRBD2. The CDR3 runs 20 residues. With 3 bases clipped from V and 6 bases from J, the junction kept 17 bases outside the gene matches. Germline V CDR1 and CDR2: LNHNV, YYDKDF (reference sequence). The CDR3 sequence is CATSRYKGLAGGPSLAEQYF. CDR3 sequence (DNA): TGTGCCACCAGCAGGTACAAGGGACTAGCGGGAGGGCCGTCCCTCGCCGAGCAGTACTTC. The entire variable domain, with the rest obtained from reference TRBV15 and TRBJ2-7, is as follows: DAMVIQNPRYQVTQFGKPVTLSCSQTLNHNVMYWYQQKSSQAPKLLFHYYDKDFNNEADTPDNFQSRRPNTSFCFLDIRSPGLGDTAMYLCATSRYKGLAGGPSLAEQYFGPGTRLTVT.

The CDR3 bases are TGTGCCAGCAGAGCCGGGACTAGCGGGCCAGATACGCAGTATTTT. Its protein is CASRAGTSGPDTQYF. The chain recombines TRBV9 with TRBJ2-3, with TRBD2 matching 12 bases. J lost 4 bases, V lost 5 bases, and 5 bases had no gene match. The CDR3 totals 15 residues. CDR1 and CDR2 from the germline V gene are SGDLS and YYNGEE.

This clone was detected a few times. The rearrangement links TRBV18 to TRBJ2-5; the D is unclear. CDR3 length: 11 residues. Germline V lookup: CDR1 KGHSH, CDR2 LQKENI. Between the trimmed V and J ends, which lost 2 bases and 3 bases, there was a span of 1 base. CDR3 sequence (DNA): TGTGCCAGCTCACCAGAAGAGACCCAGTACTTC. Protein product: CASSPEETQYF.

The sample holds one count of this clone. This rearrangement joins TRBV9 to TRBJ1-4; TRBD1 is a possible D gene (5 bases). From germline, CDR1 is SGDLS and CDR2 YYNGEE. Trimming left V 0 bases short and J 4 bases short, with 10 bases between. The CDR3 is 15 amino acids. The CDR3 reads CASSVGGGHNEKLFF. The CDR3 DNA follows: TGTGCCAGCAGCGTAGGGGGCGGACATAATGAAAAACTGTTTTTT.

V usage is TRBV9 and J usage is TRBJ2-1, with TRBD2 matching 8 bases. This CDR3 comprises 16 residues. The V segment lost 4 bases and the J segment 6 bases; nucleotides outside the gene matches: 12. From germline, CDR1 is SGDLS and CDR2 YYNGEE. This chain's CDR3 is CASSPPGLVVSNEQFF. Written as DNA, the CDR3 is TGTGCCAGCAGCCCTCCGGGACTAGTAGTTTCCAATGAGCAGTTCTTC. The complete variable domain, with remaining parts taken from reference TRBV9 and TRBJ2-1, reads DSGVTQTPKHLITATGQRVTLRCSPRSGDLSVYWYQQSLDQGLQFLIQYYNGEERAKGNILERFSAQQFPDLHSELNLSSLELGDSALYFCASSPPGLVVSNEQFFGPGTRLTVL.

The gene calls are TRBV5-1 and TRBJ2-1; 8 bases match TRBD1. The junction had 9 bases not matched to a gene; V was cut back by 4 bases and J by 0 bases. Germline lookup yields CDR1 SGHRS and CDR2 YFSETQ. This CDR3 region has 17 residues. CDR3 sequence: CASSPFPTGGSYNEQFF. DNA for the CDR3: TGCGCCAGCAGCCCTTTCCCCACAGGGGGCTCCTACAATGAGCAGTTCTTC. The full variable domain, its missing parts supplied by reference TRBV5-1 and TRBJ2-1, is KAGVTQTPRYLIKTRGQQVTLSCSPISGHRSVSWYQQTPGQGLQFLFEYFSETQRNKGNFPGRFSGRQFSNSRSEMNVSTLELGDSALYLCASSPFPTGGSYNEQFFGPGTRLTVL.

The CDR3 spells CAGTGTPNSPLHF. CDR3 DNA sequence: TGTGCCGGCACCGGGACACCGAATTCACCCCTCCACTTT. J is TRBJ1-6 and V is TRBV30; TRBD1 is a possible D gene (6 bases). V was trimmed by 8 bases and J by 7 bases, leaving 15 bases between them. The V gene's germline CDR1 is GTSNPN and CDR2 SVGIG (reference sequence). The CDR3 spans 13 residues.

The V gene is TRBV27, the J gene TRBJ1-1; D gene unclear. With 6 bases removed from V and 0 bases from J, the gap between germline ends came to 14 bases. Germline V gene data show CDR1 as MNHEY and CDR2 as SMNVEV (reference sequence). The CDR3 totals 15 residues. CDR3 coding DNA: TGTGCCAGCAGGACGGCGGATGGACTGAACACTGAAGCTTTCTTT. Translation gives CASRTADGLNTEAFF.

The rearrangement joins TRBV27 to TRBJ1-5, with 10 bases that match TRBD1. The CDR3 covers 19 residues. V was pared by 5 bases and J by 0 bases, with 13 bases of the junction left unmatched. Germline V lookup: CDR1 MNHEY, CDR2 SMNVEV (reference sequence). CDR3 amino acids: CASSPRGRQGATSNQPQHF. The DNA for the CDR3 is TGTGCCAGCAGTCCCCGGGGACGACAGGGGGCTACTAGCAATCAGCCCCAGCATTTT.

The chain employs TRBV30 and TRBJ1-2; D unresolved. The CDR3 length is 14 residues. The germline V and J ends were trimmed by 2 bases and 6 bases, with 16 bases remaining between them. Germline CDR1 and CDR2: GTSNPN and SVGIG (reference sequence). The CDR3 DNA follows: TGTGCCTGGAGTAGGCGGGGAGTGGCAAATGGCTACACCTTC. It yields the protein CAWSRRGVANGYTF.

This chain links TRBV11-2 with TRBJ2-6, with D uncertain. The germline V gene encodes CDR1 SGHAT and CDR2 FQNNGV. This CDR3 is built from 16 residues. V gave up 5 bases and J gave up 0 bases, with 11 bases separating them. The CDR3 spells CASSPGRSSGANVLTF. DNA for the CDR3: TGTGCCAGCAGCCCTGGTAGGAGCTCTGGGGCCAACGTCCTGACTTTC.

The CDR3, as DNA: TGTGCCAGCAGCCTCCTGGCAAGCGGGAGGGTCGTTGACACCGGGGAGCTGTTTTTT. This codes for CASSLLASGRVVDTGELFF. The genes are TRBV13 and TRBJ2-2; 10 nucleotides line up with TRBD2. After removal of 5 bases from V and 3 bases from J, the junction contained 15 bases not matched to a gene. CDR1 and CDR2 (germline): PRHDT, FYEKMQ (reference sequence). The CDR3 spans 19 residues.

The chain joins TRBV15 to TRBJ2-7; D possibly corresponds to TRBD2 (6 bases). Germline assignment: CDR1 LNHNV and CDR2 YYDKDF (reference sequence). Trimming left V 8 bases short and J 0 bases short, with 8 bases between. The CDR3 loop spans 12 amino acids. The CDR3 nucleotides read TGTGCCACCGGGGGGAGCTCCTACGAGCAGTACTTC. Its translation is CATGGSSYEQYF.

V is TRBV11-2 and J is TRBJ2-3; D may be TRBD1 (5 bases). V lost 4 bases and J 5 bases, leaving 19 bases between the germline ends. The CDR3 consists of 16 residues. The V gene's germline CDR1 is SGHAT and CDR2 FQNNGV. DNA for the CDR3: TGTGCCAGCAGCTCCGAACTGCCAACTGACAGAGATACGCAGTATTTT. Translation: CASSSELPTDRDTQYF. Variable domain in full (rest from reference TRBV11-2 and TRBJ2-3): EAGVAQSPRYKIIEKRQSVAFWCNPISGHATLYWYQQILGQGPKLLIQFQNNGVVDDSQLPKDRFSAERLKGVDSTLKIQPAKLEDSAVYLCASSSELPTDRDTQYFGPGTRLTVL.

The CDR3 is CASSYNGNQPQHF. CDR3 coding DNA: TGTGCCAGCAGTTATAATGGCAATCAGCCCCAGCATTTT. The genes are TRBV6-5 and TRBJ1-5, with D hard to call. V dropped 3 bases and J dropped 2 bases, with 5 bases sitting between them. The CDR3 extends over 13 amino acids. CDR1 and CDR2 from the germline V gene are MNHEY and SVGAGI.

This chain uses TRBV2 with TRBJ1-3, with 7 bases identical to TRBD1. Trimming at V came to 6 bases and at J to 0 bases, leaving 8 bases not matched to a gene. This CDR3 has 16 residues. Germline values: CDR1 SNHLY, CDR2 FYNNEI. CDR3 protein: CASSDRTGLSGNTIYF. The CDR3 region has the DNA TGTGCCAGCAGCGACCGGACAGGTCTCTCTGGAAACACCATATATTTT.